The 19 T cell receptor beta chains presented below share a single source sample, sequenced in a study of breast tumors, draining lymph nodes, adjacent tissues. Breast cancer patients provided tissue from their axillary draining lymph nodes. TCRdb reprocessed the multiplex PCR reads with MiXCR, giving one entry per CDR3 protein. The sample contains over 200,000 distinct CDR3 sequences, less than 35% of which appear only once. The sequenced sample was axillary lymph node tissue. The receptors shown here come from a female donor with breast cancer. Some clones in this sample may be carry-over from other donors' samples.

The chain combines TRBV24-1 with TRBJ1-4; no clear D. The CDR3 sequence is 18 residues long. The germline V gene has CDR1 KGHDR and CDR2 SFDVKD. With 6 bases removed from V and 5 bases from J, the gap between germline ends came to 24 bases. This chain's CDR3 is CATSPAGGPPSYNEKLFF. CDR3 nucleotides: TGTGCCACCAGTCCCGCCGGAGGGCCCCCATCCTACAATGAAAAACTGTTTTTT.

Worth noting for this clonotype: This may arise from a read error, as a much more abundant clone is one base away. The chain is built from TRBV9 and TRBJ2-2; D not resolved. The CDR3 runs to 16 residues. V lost 0 bases, J lost 4 bases, and 13 bases lay in between. The germline V gene encodes CDR1 SGDLS and CDR2 YYNGEE. Here the CDR3 reads CASSVASSLSTGELFF. The CDR3, as DNA: TGTGCCAGCAGCGTAGCTTCCTCGTTGAGCACCGGGGAGCTGTTTTTT.

Many counts were recorded for this clonotype. The chain is built from TRBV6-1 and TRBJ2-7; TRBD1 aligns across 12 bases. Germline assignment: CDR1 MNHNS and CDR2 SASEGT. This CDR3 is 15 amino acids long. Losses at the gene ends were 4 bases for V and 5 bases for J; bases not matched to a gene: 6. CDR3 loop: CASSGRDRGLHEQYF. In nucleotides, the CDR3 is TGTGCCAGCAGTGGCCGGGACAGGGGGCTGCACGAGCAGTACTTC.

Ten or more counts support this clonotype. This chain links TRBV5-6 with TRBJ2-5; D uncertain. In germline, CDR1 is SGHDT, CDR2 YYEEEE. The CDR3 consists of 15 residues. V was trimmed by 2 bases and J by 4 bases, leaving 15 bases between them. The CDR3 sequence is CASSLGGRLGETQYF. Written as DNA, the CDR3 is TGTGCCAGCAGCTTAGGTGGCAGGCTGGGAGAGACCCAGTACTTC.

The table lists this clonotype with a few counts. The genes are TRBV25-1 and TRBJ1-1, with D possibly TRBD1 on 6 matching bases. Germline CDR1 is MGHDK and CDR2 is SYGVNS. The CDR3 is 17 residues long. Trimming removed 0 bases at V and 4 bases at J, with 18 bases between. CDR3 DNA sequence: TGTGCCAGCAGTGAATATTCCCACTGGGAAGGGGGCACTGAAGCTTTCTTT. As protein: CASSEYSHWEGGTEAFF.

This clonotype was counted many times. J is TRBJ2-6 and V is TRBV29-1; 10 bases map to TRBD2. Germline V gives CDR1 SQVTM, CDR2 ANQGSEA. The V and J ends lost 5 bases and 1 base, in that order; junction bases with no gene match: 8. CDR3 length equals 17 residues. In DNA, the CDR3 is TGCAGCGTTATCCTAGCGGGAGAAGGGTCTGGGGCCAACGTCCTGACTTTC. Its protein is CSVILAGEGSGANVLTF.

This clonotype has a count of ten or more. V gene TRBV6-6 combines with J gene TRBJ2-7; no firm D call. The germline V gene encodes CDR1 MNHNY and CDR2 SVGAGI (reference sequence). Trimming removed 2 bases from V and 5 bases from J, with 13 bases in between. The CDR3 length is 14 residues. CDR3 amino acids: CASSYRQSTHEQYF. DNA of the CDR3: TGTGCCAGCAGTTACCGTCAAAGTACACACGAGCAGTACTTC.

This clonotype was observed a handful of times. The V call is TRBV7-8, the J call TRBJ2-4; a weak D match, TRBD2 (7 bases). CDR1 is SGHVS, CDR2 FQNEAQ, per germline. V lost 3 bases to trimming and J lost 3 bases, with 18 bases between them. The CDR3 totals 17 residues. The CDR3 DNA reads as TGTGCCAGCAGCTTGGGGGTCGGGGGGCCTGACAAAAACATTCAGTACTTC. Translating gives CASSLGVGGPDKNIQYF.

This clonotype was seen many times. The genes are TRBV5-1 and TRBJ2-5; no reliable D call. Germline V gives CDR1 SGHRS, CDR2 YFSETQ. This CDR3 has 16 amino acids. The ends were cut back, 0 bases at V and 1 base at J, with 13 bases in the middle. Here the CDR3 reads CASSLEVVTTQETQYF. The DNA for the CDR3 is TGCGCCAGCAGCTTGGAGGTTGTGACAACCCAAGAGACCCAGTACTTC.

This clonotype showed up many times. In nucleotides, the CDR3 is TGCAGTGCTAGAGATTGGCTAGCGGGGCCCGATAGCACAGATACGCAGTATTTT. This translates into CSARDWLAGPDSTDTQYF. The V and J genes are TRBV20-1 and TRBJ2-3; 9 nucleotides align to TRBD2. Germline V gene lookup returns CDR1 DFQATT and CDR2 SNEGSKA (reference sequence). The CDR3 covers 18 residues. After removal of 0 bases from V and 0 bases from J, the junction contained 10 bases not matched to a gene.

The table lists this clonotype with many counts. The chain employs TRBV24-1 and TRBJ2-1, with D perhaps TRBD2 (6 bases). V was clipped by 5 bases and J by 6 bases, with 10 bases between them. This CDR3 has 13 amino acids. Germline V lookup: CDR1 KGHDR, CDR2 SFDVKD. Here the CDR3 reads CATSVRGFNEQFF. CDR3 nucleotide sequence: TGTGCCACCAGTGTGCGGGGATTCAATGAGCAGTTCTTC.

In this sample, this clonotype turned up once. V and J are TRBV10-1 and TRBJ2-4; D might be TRBD1 or TRBD2, each matching 5 bases. Trimming took off 7 bases at V and 7 bases at J, with 17 bases between the two ends. The germline CDR1 and CDR2 sequences are WNHNN and SYGVQD (reference sequence). This CDR3 contains 14 residues. The CDR3 protein is CASIARERGNIQYF. CDR3 DNA sequence: TGCGCCAGCATAGCGAGGGAGAGGGGTAACATTCAGTACTTC.

A few counts support this clonotype. The chain's CDR3 is CASSLASGTYNYGYTF. The CDR3 bases are TGTGCCAGCAGCTTGGCCTCGGGGACCTATAACTATGGCTACACCTTC. This rearrangement joins TRBV5-4 to TRBJ1-2; possibly TRBD1 for D (5 bases). V was pared by 0 bases and J by 1 base, with 13 bases between. The CDR3 spans 16 residues. CDR1 is SGHNT, CDR2 YYREEE, per germline (reference sequence).

The chain combines TRBV7-9 with TRBJ2-7; 9 bases are a match to TRBD1. The CDR3 runs 14 residues. The germline V gene encodes CDR1 SEHNR and CDR2 FQNEAQ (reference sequence). The trim removed 5 bases at V and 3 bases at J, leaving 5 bases unmatched. In DNA, the CDR3 is TGTGCCAGCAGCCGAGGGACAGGGTTCTACGAGCAGTACTTC. Its translation: CASSRGTGFYEQYF.

About this clonotype itself: Without the conserved terminal phenylalanine or tryptophan, this CDR3 likely stems from a read error. It is unclear where the CDR3 begins or ends on the DNA, so no DNA is shown, and the CDR3 is as TCRdb lists it. The V gene is TRBV7-3, the J gene TRBJ1-3; the table's TRBD1 call for D was not verified on the DNA. CDR1 and CDR2 (germline): SGHTA, FQGTGA. The CDR3 contains 8 residues when both ends are counted. CDR3 sequence: CASSSTGA.

This clonotype came up many times. The chain uses TRBV7-2 and TRBJ2-1, with 7 bases that match TRBD2. CDR3 length: 15 amino acids. V dropped 5 bases and J dropped 4; count of bases not matched to a gene: 8. Germline V gene lookup returns CDR1 SGHTA and CDR2 FQGNSA. The CDR3 sequence: CASSPLGEGYNEQFF. The DNA of the CDR3 is TGTGCCAGCAGCCCTTTAGGGGAGGGATACAATGAGCAGTTCTTC.

This clonotype occurred once. This sequence joins TRBV5-4 and TRBJ2-3, with 9 bases lining up with TRBD2. The length of the CDR3 is 16 residues. Trimming at V came to 0 bases and at J to 4 bases, leaving 6 bases not matched to a gene. The germline CDR1 and CDR2 sequences are SGHNT and YYREEE (reference sequence). DNA of the CDR3: TGTGCCAGCAGCTTGGCCCCGCTAGCGGGATCAGATACGCAGTATTTT. Protein sequence: CASSLAPLAGSDTQYF.

This clonotype has at least ten counts. The CDR3 region has the DNA TGTGCCAGCAAATCGGCGGGACAGAACACCGGGGAGCTGTTTTTT. Protein sequence: CASKSAGQNTGELFF. The chain uses TRBV6-6 and TRBJ2-2; D may be TRBD1 or TRBD2 (6 bases each). The CDR3 length is 15 residues. The V end was cut by 7 bases, the J end by 1 base, with 13 bases between. CDR1 and CDR2 (germline): MNHNY, SVGAGI (reference sequence).

In the case of this clonotype: A much larger clonotype is one base distant, so this may be a read error. The chain joins TRBV6-1 to TRBJ2-6; possibly TRBD1 for D (5 bases). This CDR3 is built from 14 residues. The germline V gene has CDR1 MNHNS and CDR2 SASEGT. The CDR3 DNA reads TGTACCACAGGTAGTGGGTCTGGGGCCAACGTCCTGACTTTC. This encodes CTTGSGSGANVLTF.